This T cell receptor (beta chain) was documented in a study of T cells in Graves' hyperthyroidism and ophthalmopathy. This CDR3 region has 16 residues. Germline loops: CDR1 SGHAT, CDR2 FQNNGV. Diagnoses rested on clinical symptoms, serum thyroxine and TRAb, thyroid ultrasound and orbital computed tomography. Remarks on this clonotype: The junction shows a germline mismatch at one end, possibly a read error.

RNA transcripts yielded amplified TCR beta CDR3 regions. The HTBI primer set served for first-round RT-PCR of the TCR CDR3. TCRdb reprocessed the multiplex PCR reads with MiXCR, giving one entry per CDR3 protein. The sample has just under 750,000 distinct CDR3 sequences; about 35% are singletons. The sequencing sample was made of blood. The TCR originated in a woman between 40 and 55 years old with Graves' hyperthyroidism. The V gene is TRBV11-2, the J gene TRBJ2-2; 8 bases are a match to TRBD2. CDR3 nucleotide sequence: TGTGCCAGCAGCCTCACCGGGACTAGTAACTACAATGAGCAGTTTTTT. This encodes CASSLTGTSNYNEQFF.